This entry is about one TCR beta chain. Profiled with immunoSEQ multiplex PCR; TCRdb holds only in-frame clones, not every one. The sample consists of about 40,000 clones, about 88% of them appearing once. This entry is derived from a study of STAT5B mutations in CD4+ large granular lymphocyte leukemia. The sequence derives from a human donor in good health. The specimen sequenced was CD4+ T cells from blood buffy coats.

Written as DNA, the CDR3 is TGCAGTGCTAGAGATAGAGCCTACATATATTTT. Encoded protein: CSARDRAYIYF. The V gene is TRBV20-1, the J gene TRBJ1-3; D is undetermined. The CDR3 contains 11 residues. Between the trimmed V and J ends, which lost 0 bases and 12 bases, there was a span of 9 bases. Germline lookup yields CDR1 DFQATT and CDR2 SNEGSKA (reference sequence).